This T cell receptor (beta chain) was profiled in a study of T cell changes during pregnancy in multiple sclerosis. Profiling relied on immunoSEQ multiplex PCR, and the TCRdb table lists in-frame clones only, not all of them. The sample comprises some 94,000 clones, approximately 90% of which are singletons, and roughly 2% rests with the top ten. The CDR3 totals 15 residues. Germline CDR1 and CDR2: SNHLY and FYNNEI. The ends were cut back, 4 bases at V and 0 bases at J, with 12 bases in the middle. The material was peripheral blood, obtained in the first trimester of pregnancy. The sequence was obtained from a female donor in good health, enrolled as a control in a pregnancy study. The chain has TRBV2 and TRBJ1-1; no firm D call. As DNA, the CDR3 is TGTGCCAGCAGTGGCCCGGGGATAATGAACACTGAAGCTTTCTTT. Residues: CASSGPGIMNTEAFF.